This T cell receptor (beta chain) was identified during a study of blood T cell repertoires in COVID-19. Study in general: The United States, Italy and Spain provided the acute and convalescent COVID-19 samples.

As handled by the study authors: Researchers report that nucleated cell counts were estimated from reference gene primer amplification. This table comes from immunoSEQ multiplex PCR, and its TCRdb copy is limited to in-frame clones, with some not included. V, J and clone size derive from that table, while D and trimming were established from the DNA sequence. The sample gives fewer than 400,000 clones, 80% to 90% of which show up once; around 5% is in the top ten. Residents of about two dozen US areas, aged about 18 to 95 years, made up the participants. Recovery among Cohort 3 donors was established by two negative PCRs, clearance, or symptom resolution. The V gene lost 2 bases and the J gene lost 1 base, with 11 bases spanning the gap. The CDR3 contains 15 residues. In germline, CDR1 is MDHEN, CDR2 SYDVKM.

V and J are TRBV28 and TRBJ1-1; a possible D gene is TRBD1 (5 bases). Sequenced input: PBMCs or T cells enriched from blood (not recorded which). This TCR derives from a man aged 25 to 45 who had recovered from COVID-19. The CDR3 coding sequence is TGTGCCAGCAGTTTACCAGGGAAGGCGAACACTGAAGCTTTCTTT. Translating it yields CASSLPGKANTEAFF.